This TCR beta chain was recorded in a study of early T cells in non-severe SARS-CoV-2 infection. Turning to the study itself: Bulk RNA from unsorted whole blood was sequenced; chains were unpaired.

Points from the study as a whole: Using VDJdb, the matching emphasized anti-spike CD8 responses while missing private and CD4 specificities.

V lost 0 bases to trimming and J lost 8 bases; unmatched junction nucleotides: 12. Germline CDR1 LNHNV, CDR2 YYDKDF (reference sequence). The CDR3 covers 16 residues. Researchers tagged individual cDNA molecules with unique molecular identifiers. TCRdb re-analysed the 5' RACE reads in MiXCR, keeping a single row per CDR3 protein. The sample comprises roughly 100,000 distinct CDR3 sequences, 14% of which are singletons, and under 7.5% rests with the top ten. This clonotype was counted only a few times. Its antigen remains unidentified. The chain links TRBV15 to TRBJ1-2, with TRBD1 matching over 7 bases. The specimen sequenced was whole blood. This clonotype was sampled from an adult who was a healthcare worker with PCR-confirmed SARS-CoV-2 infection or an uninfected control (not recorded which). This chain's CDR3 is CATSRDPSDRARGYTF. The CDR3 DNA follows: TGTGCCACCAGCAGAGACCCCTCCGACAGGGCTCGGGGCTACACCTTC.